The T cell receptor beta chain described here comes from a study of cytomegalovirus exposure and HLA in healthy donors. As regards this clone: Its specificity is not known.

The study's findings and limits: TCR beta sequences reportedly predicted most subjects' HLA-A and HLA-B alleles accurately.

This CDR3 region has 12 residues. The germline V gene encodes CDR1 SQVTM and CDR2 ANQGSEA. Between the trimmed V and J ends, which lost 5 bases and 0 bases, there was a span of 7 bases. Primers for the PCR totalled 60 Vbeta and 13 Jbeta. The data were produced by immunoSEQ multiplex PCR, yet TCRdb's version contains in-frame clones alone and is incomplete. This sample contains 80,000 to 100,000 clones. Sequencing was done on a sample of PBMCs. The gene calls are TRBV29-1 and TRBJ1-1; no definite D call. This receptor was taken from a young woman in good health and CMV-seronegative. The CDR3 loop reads CSVSGLNTEAFF. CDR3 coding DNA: TGCAGCGTTTCGGGTTTGAACACTGAAGCTTTCTTT. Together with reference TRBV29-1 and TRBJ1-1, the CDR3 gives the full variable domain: SAVISQKPSRDICQRGTSLTIQCQVDSQVTMMFWYRQQPGQSLTLIATANQGSEATYESGFVIDKFPISRPNLTFSTLTVSNMSPEDSSIYLCSVSGLNTEAFFGQGTRLTVV.